The next 15 T cell receptor beta chains were all read from a single sample in a study of identifying expanded T cells in peripheral blood. Only in-frame clones appear in the TCRdb table, and some are missing; sequencing was by immunoSEQ multiplex PCR. The sample holds around 70,000 clones, 90% seen once. Sequenced: blood. The receptors here all came from a person aged 18 to 69 in good health.

The chain is built from TRBV27 and TRBJ2-3, with 10 nucleotides matching TRBD2. Per germline, CDR1 MNHEY and CDR2 SMNVEV (reference sequence). Trimming at V came to 3 bases and at J to 0 bases, leaving 9 bases not matched to a gene. The CDR3 covers 18 residues. Written as DNA, the CDR3 is TGTGCCAGCAGTTTTCGGCTAGCGGGGGACAAAAGCACAGATACGCAGTATTTT. Translation: CASSFRLAGDKSTDTQYF.

This clone was detected once. This chain connects TRBV7-9 to TRBJ2-5, with D possibly matching TRBD1 (6 bases). The CDR3 length is 14 residues. Between the trimmed V and J ends, which lost 1 base and 7 bases, there was a span of 13 bases. The germline gives CDR1 SEHNR, CDR2 FQNEAQ (reference sequence). The CDR3 sequence is CASSLEGQRGTQYF. In nucleotides, the CDR3 is TGTGCCAGCAGCTTAGAGGGACAAAGGGGGACCCAGTACTTC.

This clone was recorded a few times. J is TRBJ2-3 and V is TRBV6-6; D gene ambiguous. Trimming cost V 4 bases and J 1 base, with 12 bases left between them. Germline lookup yields CDR1 MNHNY and CDR2 SVGAGI (reference sequence). This CDR3 has 15 amino acids. CDR3 coding DNA: TGTGCCAGCAGTTTACCGGGCCAAGGCACAGATACGCAGTATTTT. As protein: CASSLPGQGTDTQYF.

This clone was observed once. V and J are TRBV23-1 and TRBJ2-7; no reliable D call. TRBV23-1 is flagged as an ORF with uncertain function. Trimming removed 6 bases at V and 6 bases at J, with 12 bases between. There are 12 residues in the CDR3. The CDR3 region has the DNA TGCGCCAGCAGCCACCTTCGGCGCGAGCAGTACTTC. Amino acids: CASSHLRREQYF.

V and J are TRBV18 and TRBJ2-3; 7 nucleotides match TRBD2. With 4 bases clipped from V and 1 base from J, the junction kept 14 bases outside the gene matches. The germline V gene encodes CDR1 KGHSH and CDR2 LQKENI. The CDR3 has 18 residues. The CDR3 region is CASSREPSGDRGTDTQYF. The CDR3 DNA sequence: TGTGCCAGCTCACGGGAACCTAGCGGAGACCGGGGCACAGATACGCAGTATTTT.

J is TRBJ1-4 and V is TRBV2, with D unclear. Trimming cost V 7 bases and J 3 bases, with 9 bases left between them. Germline values: CDR1 SNHLY, CDR2 FYNNEI. CDR3 length: 13 residues. The CDR3: CASKAPANEKLFF. The DNA of the CDR3 is TGTGCCAGCAAGGCGCCTGCTAATGAAAAACTGTTTTTT.

The chain couples TRBV6-1 to TRBJ1-2; possibly TRBD1 for D (5 bases). CDR3 length: 13 residues. Germline loops: CDR1 MNHNS, CDR2 SASEGT. V was trimmed by 4 bases and J by 2 bases, leaving 8 bases between them. The CDR3 DNA reads TGTGCCAGCAGTGCTGGGGGGAACTATGGCTACACCTTC. This codes for CASSAGGNYGYTF.

The chain couples TRBV5-1 to TRBJ1-3, with D hard to call. The CDR3 consists of 16 residues. From germline, CDR1 is SGHRS and CDR2 YFSETQ. V lost 1 base, J lost 0 bases, and 11 bases lay in between. As DNA, the CDR3 is TGCGCCAGCAGCTTGTCGGCCCCCAGCTCTGGAAACACCATATATTTT. It encodes CASSLSAPSSGNTIYF.

The chain combines TRBV7-2 with TRBJ2-1; D call uncertain. Trimming removed 5 bases from V and 10 bases from J, with 18 bases in between. Germline V gene sequence: CDR1 SGHTA, CDR2 FQGNSA. This CDR3 is 14 amino acids long. The CDR3 region is CASSQAPLPWEQFF. CDR3 nucleotides: TGTGCCAGCAGCCAAGCCCCACTTCCGTGGGAGCAGTTCTTC.

The V and J genes are TRBV7-6 and TRBJ2-1, with D perhaps TRBD1 or TRBD2 (6 bases each). CDR3 length equals 12 residues. V lost 8 bases and J lost 13, with 18 bases in between. The V gene's germline CDR1 is SGHVS and CDR2 FNYEAQ. CDR3 region: CASGGPAGDQFF. The DNA for the CDR3 is TGTGCCAGCGGGGGGCCGGCGGGTGACCAGTTCTTC. The complete variable domain, with remaining parts taken from reference TRBV7-6 and TRBJ2-1, reads GAGVSQSPRYKVTKRGQDVALRCDPISGHVSLYWYRQALGQGPEFLTYFNYEAQQDKSGLPNDRFSAERPEGSISTLTIQRTEQRDSAMYRCASGGPAGDQFFGPGTRLTVL.

The V gene is TRBV11-3, the J gene TRBJ2-7; D gene unclear. V was clipped by 3 bases and J by 3 bases, with 9 bases between them. CDR3 size: 13 residues. Germline CDR1 reads SGHNT; CDR2 reads YENEEA. In nucleotides, the CDR3 is TGTGCCAGCAGCTTCGGCATATACTACGAGCAGTACTTC. It encodes CASSFGIYYEQYF.

Turning to this clone: This specimen includes other DNA sequences encoding the same CDR3. The chain uses TRBV2 and TRBJ2-2; perhaps TRBD2 as D (6 bases). This CDR3 comprises 14 residues. V lost 4 bases to trimming and J lost 3 bases, with 9 bases between them. The germline V gene encodes CDR1 SNHLY and CDR2 FYNNEI. CDR3 residues: CASSGDSHTGELFF. CDR3 bases: TGTGCCAGCAGTGGGGACTCACACACCGGGGAGCTGTTTTTT. The variable domain in full, completed from reference TRBV2 and TRBJ2-2, reads EPEVTQTPSHQVTQMGQEVILRCVPISNHLYFYWYRQILGQKVEFLVSFYNNEISEKSEIFDDQFSVERPDGSNFTLKIRSTKLEDSAMYFCASSGDSHTGELFFGEGSRLTVL.

V and J are TRBV7-8 and TRBJ1-4, with a tentative D call TRBD1 (5 bases). Per germline, CDR1 SGHVS and CDR2 FQNEAQ. This CDR3 spans 15 amino acids. Trimming took 0 bases from V and 3 from J, leaving 8 bases between them. Here the CDR3 DNA reads TGTGCCAGCAGCTTAGCAAGGGGATCTAATGAAAAACTGTTTTTT. Protein product: CASSLARGSNEKLFF. Looking up the rest from reference TRBV7-8 and TRBJ1-4 gives the full variable domain: GAGVSQSPRYKVAKRGQDVALRCDPISGHVSLFWYQQALGQGPEFLTYFQNEAQLDKSGLPSDRFFAERPEGSVSTLKIQRTQQEDSAVYLCASSLARGSNEKLFFGSGTQLSVL.

This clone was observed once. This rearrangement joins TRBV4-3 to TRBJ2-3; D gene unclear. Trimming removed 0 bases from V and 0 bases from J, with 7 bases in between. The germline V gene has CDR1 LGHNA and CDR2 YSLEER. The CDR3 has 15 residues. The CDR3, as DNA: TGCGCCAGCAGCCAAGATGGCCCCAGCACAGATACGCAGTATTTT. This encodes CASSQDGPSTDTQYF.

The V gene is TRBV6-6, the J gene TRBJ2-1; 10 bases map to TRBD2. CDR3 length equals 15 residues. The ends lost 6 bases at V and 4 bases at J; junction bases unmatched: 6. Germline V gene sequence: CDR1 MNHNY, CDR2 SVGAGI (reference sequence). CDR3 residues: CASRGIAGGYNEQFF. CDR3 nucleotides: TGTGCCAGCAGGGGCATAGCGGGGGGATACAATGAGCAGTTCTTC.